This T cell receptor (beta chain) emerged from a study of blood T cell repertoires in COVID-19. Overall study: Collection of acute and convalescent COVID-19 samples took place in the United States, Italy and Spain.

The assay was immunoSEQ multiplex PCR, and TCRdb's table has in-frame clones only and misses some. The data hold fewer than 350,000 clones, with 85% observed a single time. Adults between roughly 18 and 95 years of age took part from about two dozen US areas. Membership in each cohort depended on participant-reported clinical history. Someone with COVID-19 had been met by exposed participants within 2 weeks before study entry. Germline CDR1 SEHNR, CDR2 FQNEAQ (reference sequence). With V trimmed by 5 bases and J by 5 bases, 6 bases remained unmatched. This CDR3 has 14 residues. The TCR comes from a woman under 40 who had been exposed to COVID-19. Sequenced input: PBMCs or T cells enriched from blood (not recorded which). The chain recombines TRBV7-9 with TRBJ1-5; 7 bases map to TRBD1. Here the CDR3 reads CASSPGTEYQPQHF. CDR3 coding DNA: TGTGCCAGCAGCCCCGGGACAGAATATCAGCCCCAGCATTTT.